The 31 T cell receptor beta chains given below trace back to one sample, sequenced in a study of cytomegalovirus exposure and HLA in healthy donors. In the PCR, 60 Vbeta and 13 Jbeta primers were used. Profiling relied on immunoSEQ multiplex PCR, and the TCRdb table lists in-frame clones only, not all of them. In the table there are under 85,000 clones, 76% of which are singletons. The sample was PBMCs. The receptors come from a man younger than 35 in good health and CMV-seronegative.

This chain links TRBV9 with TRBJ1-6, with TRBD1 matching over 8 bases. The CDR3 totals 14 residues. V dropped 5 bases and J dropped 8; count of bases not matched to a gene: 6. CDR1 SGDLS and CDR2 YYNGEE come from the germline V gene. CDR3 in amino acids: CASSTGQGDSPLHF. The CDR3 DNA follows: TGTGCCAGCAGTACCGGACAGGGTGATTCACCCCTCCACTTT.

In this sample, this clone turned up a few times. This sequence joins TRBV4-3 and TRBJ2-3; the D gene is possibly TRBD1 (5 bases). V lost 5 bases and J 2 bases, leaving 17 bases between the germline ends. The CDR3 consists of 16 residues. Germline CDR1 LGHNA, CDR2 YSLEER. The CDR3 sequence is CASSGTRQTLTDTQYF. DNA of the CDR3: TGCGCCAGCAGCGGTACTCGACAGACTCTCACAGATACGCAGTATTTT.

Of note for this clone: Sequence at one end of the junction differs from germline and may be a read error. The genes are TRBV2 and TRBJ2-7, with 7 bases identical to TRBD1. Germline V gives CDR1 SNHLY, CDR2 FYNNEI. The CDR3 length is 14 residues. CDR3 protein: CASSPGQRPYEQYF. CDR3 coding DNA: TGTGCCAGCAGCCCGGGACAGCGACCCTATGAGCAGTACTTC.

The J gene is TRBJ1-1, the V gene TRBV5-4, with D perhaps TRBD1 (6 bases). The CDR3 totals 15 residues. Per germline, CDR1 SGHNT and CDR2 YYREEE (reference sequence). The V end was cut by 0 bases, the J end by 3 bases, with 12 bases between. The CDR3 protein is CASSLERGRDTEAFF. CDR3 in DNA: TGTGCCAGCAGCTTGGAGAGGGGGAGGGACACTGAAGCTTTCTTT.

A single count supports this clone. The rearrangement uses TRBV7-9 and TRBJ1-1, with 7 bases that match TRBD1. The V and J ends lost 5 bases and 7 bases, in that order; junction bases with no gene match: 13. The CDR3 has 15 residues. Germline lookup yields CDR1 SEHNR and CDR2 FQNEAQ (reference sequence). The CDR3 bases are TGTGCCAGCAGCACCAGCGCCAGGGGGAATGATGAAGCTTTCTTT. Amino acid sequence: CASSTSARGNDEAFF. Based on the CDR3 plus reference TRBV7-9 and TRBJ1-1, the full variable domain is DTGVSQNPRHKITKRGQNVTFRCDPISEHNRLYWYRQTLGQGPEFLTYFQNEAQLEKSRLLSDRFSAERPKGSFSTLEIQRTEQGDSAMYLCASSTSARGNDEAFFGQGTRLTVV.

The chain recombines TRBV11-2 with TRBJ1-2; 9 positions match TRBD1. The germline V gene encodes CDR1 SGHAT and CDR2 FQNNGV. This CDR3 region has 19 residues. V gave up 4 bases and J gave up 0 bases; unmatched junction bases: 15. CDR3 residues: CASSSTRGDRARANYGYTF. Written as DNA, the CDR3 is TGTGCCAGCAGCTCTACTCGCGGGGACAGGGCCCGCGCTAACTATGGCTACACCTTC.

CDR3 region: CASSVGSRGLAEEQYF. The CDR3 DNA reads TGTGCCAGCAGCGTAGGGTCGAGGGGACTAGCGGAGGAGCAGTACTTC. The rearrangement links TRBV9 to TRBJ2-7; 11 bases align to TRBD2. Trimming at V came to 0 bases and at J to 7 bases, leaving 9 bases not matched to a gene. CDR3 length equals 16 residues. CDR1 and CDR2 (germline): SGDLS, YYNGEE.

The J gene is TRBJ2-7, the V gene TRBV11-3, with a possible D match to TRBD2 (5 bases). V lost 1 base to trimming and J lost 7 bases, with 11 bases between them. This CDR3 has 13 residues. Germline assignment: CDR1 SGHNT and CDR2 YENEEA. CDR3 residues: CASSLGYGEEQYF. CDR3 sequence (DNA): TGTGCCAGCAGCTTAGGGTACGGGGAAGAGCAGTACTTC.

The V and J genes are TRBV6-1 and TRBJ1-2, with D tentatively TRBD1 (5 bases). Trimming removed 8 bases at V and 5 bases at J, with 18 bases between. The CDR3 is made up of 14 amino acids. CDR1 MNHNS and CDR2 SASEGT come from the germline V gene. For the CDR3, the DNA is TGTGCCAGCGCCCCGACTGGGGGGAATTATGGCTACACCTTC. It translates to CASAPTGGNYGYTF.

The gene calls are TRBV11-2 and TRBJ1-1; 9 bases map to TRBD1. V dropped 1 base and J dropped 0; count of bases not matched to a gene: 6. Germline V lookup: CDR1 SGHAT, CDR2 FQNNGV. The CDR3 totals 17 residues. CDR3 in DNA: TGTGCCAGCAGCTTAGCTGGAGGGACAGGGTTGAACACTGAAGCTTTCTTT. Amino acid sequence: CASSLAGGTGLNTEAFF.

This clone was counted between two and nine times. The chain uses TRBV6-5 and TRBJ2-7; a possible D gene is TRBD2 (6 bases). Germline CDR1 is MNHEY and CDR2 is SVGAGI. V was clipped by 4 bases and J by 3 bases, with 13 bases between them. The CDR3 length is 14 residues. The CDR3 region is CASSSPGDGYEQYF. Written as DNA, the CDR3 is TGTGCCAGCAGTTCCCCGGGGGACGGCTACGAGCAGTACTTC.

The V call is TRBV5-1, the J call TRBJ2-1; TRBD1 aligns across 7 bases. Germline V CDR1 and CDR2: SGHRS, YFSETQ. This CDR3 is 15 amino acids long. With V trimmed by 4 bases and J by 6 bases, 10 bases remained unmatched. CDR3 residues: CASSPREQGSNEQFF. CDR3 coding DNA: TGCGCCAGCAGCCCCCGGGAACAGGGGAGCAATGAGCAGTTCTTC.

V usage is TRBV5-4 and J usage is TRBJ2-3, with TRBD2 matching 12 bases. The CDR3 is 17 residues long. Trimming at V came to 4 bases and at J to 5 bases, leaving 11 bases not matched to a gene. The V gene's germline CDR1 is SGHNT and CDR2 YYREEE (reference sequence). CDR3 nucleotide sequence: TGTGCCAGCAGCCCTCGGTGGACTAGCGGGGCGGAAGATACGCAGTATTTT. Translated: CASSPRWTSGAEDTQYF.

J is TRBJ2-7 and V is TRBV18; 8 bases are shared with TRBD2. The CDR3 length is 15 residues. The germline V gene has CDR1 KGHSH and CDR2 LQKENI. V was clipped by 2 bases and J by 3 bases; unmatched bases: 6. This CDR3 is CASSPRRGVFYEQYV. CDR3 coding DNA: TGTGCCAGCTCACCAAGGCGGGGGGTCTTCTACGAGCAGTACGTC.

V and J are TRBV29-1 and TRBJ2-4; D is unresolved. CDR1 and CDR2 (germline): SQVTM, ANQGSEA. Trimming left V 0 bases short and J 4 bases short, with 7 bases between. This CDR3 has 13 residues. The CDR3 protein is CSVEDRQKNIQYF. The CDR3 DNA sequence: TGCAGCGTTGAAGATCGTCAGAAAAACATTCAGTACTTC.

The V call is TRBV7-7, the J call TRBJ2-1; D possibly corresponds to TRBD2 (6 bases). This CDR3 is built from 15 residues. Trimming took 4 bases from V and 0 from J, leaving 10 bases between them. Per the germline V gene, CDR1 is SSHAT and CDR2 is FNYEAQ (reference sequence). DNA of the CDR3: TGTGCCAGCAGCTCCGGGGGATACTCCTACAATGAGCAGTTCTTC. Translation gives CASSSGGYSYNEQFF.

A remark on this clone: A junction boundary mismatches the germline segment, possibly from a read error. The chain combines TRBV5-1 with TRBJ2-1; 7 positions match TRBD1. CDR3 length: 16 amino acids. Germline V gene data show CDR1 as SGHRS and CDR2 as YFSETQ. This CDR3 is CASSTGQVSSYNEQFF. CDR3 nucleotide sequence: TGCGCCAGCAGCACTGGACAGGTGAGCTCCTACAATGAACAGTTCTTC.

The chain combines TRBV6-4 with TRBJ2-2, with D possibly matching TRBD1 (5 bases). V was trimmed by 4 bases and J by 3 bases, leaving 12 bases between them. The CDR3 consists of 15 residues. The V gene's germline CDR1 is MRHNA and CDR2 SNTAGT. The CDR3 sequence: CASSATALHTGELFF. CDR3 bases: TGTGCCAGCAGTGCGACAGCCTTGCACACCGGGGAGCTGTTTTTT.

This chain links TRBV4-3 with TRBJ2-2, with a weak D call TRBD1 (5 bases). Germline CDR1 and CDR2: LGHNA and YSLEER. Trimming removed 0 bases at V and 7 bases at J, with 9 bases between. This CDR3 is built from 14 residues. The CDR3 is CASSQDRVDGELFF. The CDR3 bases are TGCGCCAGCAGCCAAGACAGGGTGGACGGGGAGCTGTTTTTT.

V is TRBV5-1 and J is TRBJ1-2, with TRBD1 identical over 7 bases. The CDR3 has 14 residues. Germline CDR1 and CDR2: SGHRS and YFSETQ. V lost 7 bases to trimming and J lost 6 bases; unmatched junction nucleotides: 12. The CDR3 here is CASSFPGTENGYTF. CDR3 nucleotides: TGCGCCAGCTCCTTCCCCGGGACAGAGAATGGCTACACCTTC.

J is TRBJ1-5 and V is TRBV10-3; unclear D gene. Germline V lookup: CDR1 ENHRY, CDR2 SYGVKD. V was pared by 0 bases and J by 8 bases, with 20 bases between. This CDR3 is 17 amino acids long. The CDR3 DNA follows: TGTGCCATCAGTGAGTCTATAGCAGTCTCCGGGTTTGAGCCCCAGCATTTT. It yields the protein CAISESIAVSGFEPQHF.

The rearrangement links TRBV6-6 to TRBJ1-5; 12 nucleotides agree with TRBD1. The germline V gene encodes CDR1 MNHNY and CDR2 SVGAGI (reference sequence). J lost 5 bases, V lost 8 bases, and 10 bases had no gene match. The CDR3 is made up of 16 amino acids. Written as DNA, the CDR3 is TGTGCCAGCTCCACTCGGGACAGGGGGCGAGATCAGCCCCAGCATTTT. The encoded protein is CASSTRDRGRDQPQHF.

The chain recombines TRBV6-1 with TRBJ2-1, with 9 bases that match TRBD2. Germline CDR1 and CDR2: MNHNS and SASEGT. The CDR3 length is 15 residues. V dropped 2 bases and J dropped 12; count of bases not matched to a gene: 11. In DNA form, the CDR3 reads TGTGCCAGCAGTGAAATGAGCGGGGGGAGCCTCGGGCAGTTCTTC. The encoded protein is CASSEMSGGSLGQFF.

This chain links TRBV6-4 with TRBJ1-2; maybe TRBD1 (5 bases). Germline V gene sequence: CDR1 MRHNA, CDR2 SNTAGT. CDR3 length: 14 residues. Trimming removed 3 bases from V and 4 bases from J, with 12 bases in between. CDR3 sequence: CASSEDAGGYGYTF. The CDR3 bases are TGTGCCAGCAGTGAGGACGCCGGGGGCTATGGCTACACCTTC.

V is TRBV6-5 and J is TRBJ1-2; D perhaps matches TRBD1 (6 bases). Trimming took off 4 bases at V and 4 bases at J, with 7 bases between the two ends. The germline V gene encodes CDR1 MNHEY and CDR2 SVGAGI. The CDR3 is 12 amino acids. This CDR3 reads CASSLDSYGYTF. The CDR3 nucleotides read TGTGCCAGCAGTTTGGACAGCTATGGCTACACCTTC.

J is TRBJ2-5 and V is TRBV19; the D gene is possibly TRBD2 (6 bases). The last part of the DNA fits TRBJ2-7 better; the J call may be wrong. CDR3 length equals 14 residues. Germline CDR1 and CDR2: LNHDA and SQIVND (reference sequence). As DNA, the CDR3 is TGTGCCAGTAGTACCACTAGCTACTCCTACGAGCAGTACTTC. Amino acids: CASSTTSYSYEQYF.

The chain combines TRBV6-1 with TRBJ2-4; maybe TRBD2 (6 bases). The V end lost 3 bases, the J end lost 4 bases, and 22 bases lay between the germline ends. The CDR3 has 18 residues. Germline V gene data show CDR1 as MNHNS and CDR2 as SASEGT. This CDR3 is CASSDGTGVGRSKNIQYF. The CDR3 region has the DNA TGTGCCAGCAGTGACGGAACGGGGGTAGGTCGGTCGAAAAACATTCAGTACTTC.

In this sample, this clone turned up once. This rearrangement joins TRBV15 to TRBJ1-2; 8 bases map to TRBD1. The CDR3 covers 14 residues. Germline lookup yields CDR1 LNHNV and CDR2 YYDKDF (reference sequence). V was pared by 4 bases and J by 7 bases, with 8 bases of the junction left unmatched. This chain's CDR3 is CATSTRTGIAGYTF. Written as DNA, the CDR3 is TGTGCCACCAGCACGCGGACAGGGATAGCTGGCTACACCTTC.

J is TRBJ1-1 and V is TRBV6-1, with 8 positions matching TRBD1. The ends lost 6 bases at V and 1 base at J; junction bases unmatched: 4. CDR1 and CDR2 (germline): MNHNS, SASEGT. CDR3 size: 14 residues. CDR3 DNA: TGTGCCAGCAGAGGGACAGGTGGGAACACTGAAGCTTTCTTT. Its translation is CASRGTGGNTEAFF.

The chain employs TRBV7-9 and TRBJ2-2; D unclear. Looked up from germline, CDR1 is SEHNR and CDR2 is FQNEAQ (reference sequence). The germline V and J ends were trimmed by 2 bases and 3 bases, with 13 bases remaining between them. The CDR3 runs to 16 residues. The CDR3 reads CASSLWATRDTGELFF. The CDR3 DNA follows: TGTGCCAGCAGCTTATGGGCTACCCGTGACACCGGGGAGCTGTTTTTT.

The chain has TRBV29-1 and TRBJ1-4, with D possibly matching TRBD1 (6 bases). Germline CDR1 reads SQVTM; CDR2 reads ANQGSEA. Trimming took 4 bases from V and 2 from J, leaving 8 bases between them. The CDR3 is 13 amino acids. CDR3 region: CSVVDRTNEKLFF. DNA of the CDR3: TGCAGCGTTGTAGACAGGACTAATGAAAAACTGTTTTTT. Based on the CDR3 plus reference TRBV29-1 and TRBJ1-4, the full variable domain is SAVISQKPSRDICQRGTSLTIQCQVDSQVTMMFWYRQQPGQSLTLIATANQGSEATYESGFVIDKFPISRPNLTFSTLTVSNMSPEDSSIYLCSVVDRTNEKLFFGSGTQLSVL.